The present entry profiles one T cell receptor (beta chain) with its context. These data come from a study of blood T cell repertoires in COVID-19. Overall study: The samples span acute and convalescent COVID-19 from the United States, Italy and Spain. Sample material is recorded as cDNA or gDNA derived from T cells, B-cell-depleted T cells, or PBMCs.

The CDR3 has 19 amino acids. CDR1 is MNHNY, CDR2 SVGAGI, per germline (reference sequence). V was shortened by 6 bases and J by 0 bases, with 26 bases between the two germline ends. This table comes from immunoSEQ multiplex PCR, and its TCRdb copy is limited to in-frame clones, with some not included. Counted here are about 260,000 clones, about 88% occurring once; the ten biggest clones make up roughly 12%. The TCR was taken from a woman in her twenties or thirties with COVID-19, enrolled during active disease. The sequencing input was peripheral blood. This chain uses TRBV6-6 with TRBJ1-1; D possibly corresponds to TRBD1 (6 bases). The CDR3 region is CASRRGGGPGQILNTEAFF. DNA for the CDR3: TGTGCCAGCAGGCGAGGGGGGGGTCCAGGACAAATACTGAACACTGAAGCTTTCTTT.